This TCR beta chain was profiled in a study of CD8+CD57+ T cells in acquired aplastic anemia. As for the study in general: Reads per healthy sample averaged approximately 10 million (CD4+) and under 13 million (CD8+).

V shed 4 bases and J shed 0 bases, with 10 bases lying between them. The CDR3 is made up of 14 amino acids. The germline V gene has CDR1 SGHNT and CDR2 YYREEE (reference sequence). The table lists this clonotype with a few counts. Its specificity is unknown. TCR beta VDJ combinations and CDR3 sequences were profiled from genomic DNA. Via MiXCR, TCRdb re-called the reads, giving one row per CDR3 protein. The sample comprises about 150,000 distinct CDR3 sequences, around two fifths of which are singletons, and almost 8.5% rests with the top ten. Findings and limits, study-wide: Any difference that existed in CD8+ Simpson's diversity between patients and controls was not significant. Patients and controls were found to share 25 to 30 CD8+ CDR3 sequences.

This chain uses TRBV5-4 with TRBJ1-1; no clear D. This sequence was found in a human donor in good health, serving as a control. The sequenced sample consisted of sorted CD4+, CD8+, or CD8+CD57+ T cells (not recorded which) from PBMCs. CDR3 bases: TGTGCCAGCAGCCCGGGGAACATGAACACTGAAGCTTTCTTT. Its translation is CASSPGNMNTEAFF.